This T cell receptor (beta chain) was sequenced in a study of T cell repertoires in cytomegalovirus infection. Across the whole study: HLA-B-restricted CMV epitopes that are well studied were used alongside recently identified HLA-C-restricted ones. Study-level results: Cumulative public TCR beta family frequency identified carriers of CMV plus the relevant HLA. CMV-specific TCR beta clonotypes restricted by HLA-C dominated the ex vivo response.

The V segment lost 5 bases and the J segment 2 bases; nucleotides outside the gene matches: 4. Germline V lookup: CDR1 MNHEY, CDR2 SVGEGT. CDR3 length: 15 residues. TCRdb reanalysed the reads using MiXCR and keeps one entry per CDR3 protein. Of hundreds of thousands of distinct CDR3 sequences listed, approximately 46% are singletons. Notes on this clonotype: The antigen is unknown.

The clonotype was recovered from a human donor in good health (CMV status not recorded). Some clones in this sample may be carry-over from other donors' samples. The sequencing here drew on cultured PBMCs, taken from culture after CMV antigen stimulation. The rearrangement joins TRBV6-2 or TRBV6-3 to TRBJ2-3; TRBD1 matches at 10 bases. For the CDR3, the DNA is TGTGCCAGCAGTGCGGACAGGGGGGCCACAGATACGCAGTATTTT. It is translated as CASSADRGATDTQYF.